The 26 T cell receptor beta chains presented below share a single source sample, sequenced in a study of response to subunit inactivated influenza vaccine. TCRdb used MiXCR to reprocess the RT-PCR reads, holding one entry per CDR3 protein. Among roughly 180,000 distinct CDR3 sequences, about 9% were seen once, and the ten largest hold about a tenth. Sequencing used non-naive T cells sorted from PBMCs, obtained on the day of vaccination. The receptor set was obtained from a middle-aged man who received an inactivated influenza vaccine.

V gene TRBV10-1 combines with J gene TRBJ2-1, with D possibly TRBD2 on 6 matching bases. Germline V gene lookup returns CDR1 WNHNN and CDR2 SYGVQD (reference sequence). Trimming took off 0 bases at V and 7 bases at J, with 19 bases between the two ends. This CDR3 spans 17 amino acids. CDR3 coding DNA: TGCGCCAGCAGTGAGTCAAAGTTTGGGGGGAAGGAGAATGAGCAGTTCTTC. Translated: CASSESKFGGKENEQFF.

Ten or more counts support this clonotype. V usage is TRBV20-1 and J usage is TRBJ2-7; 7 nucleotides align to TRBD1. The V gene end was trimmed by 7 bases and the J gene end by 0 bases; junction bases not matched to a gene: 0. Germline CDR1 and CDR2: DFQATT and SNEGSKA (reference sequence). CDR3 size: 11 residues. In DNA, the CDR3 is TGCAGTGGGACAGGCTCCTACGAGCAGTACTTC. This encodes CSGTGSYEQYF.

The sample holds a few counts of this clonotype. V is TRBV4-2 and J is TRBJ2-3; 11 bases agree with TRBD2. Germline assignment: CDR1 LGHNA and CDR2 YNFKEQ. V trimming: 0 bases; J trimming: 4 bases; junction bases outside the gene matches: 6. The CDR3 totals 17 residues. DNA for the CDR3: TGTGCCAGCAGCCAAGAATTACTAGCGGGGGTGCCAGATACGCAGTATTTT. It is translated as CASSQELLAGVPDTQYF.

Ten or more counts support this clonotype. This sequence joins TRBV28 and TRBJ2-3; the match to TRBD2 covers 8 bases. CDR3 length equals 16 residues. The germline gives CDR1 MDHEN, CDR2 SYDVKM. V trimming: 5 bases; J trimming: 1 base; junction bases outside the gene matches: 8. CDR3 sequence (DNA): TGTGCCAGCAGTCAGGGACTAGTATTCGGCACAGATACGCAGTATTTT. Translating gives CASSQGLVFGTDTQYF.

J is TRBJ1-1 and V is TRBV3-1; no clear D gene. V lost 0 bases, J lost 11 bases, and 13 bases lay in between. The CDR3 covers 13 residues. Germline V gene lookup returns CDR1 LGHDT and CDR2 YNNKEL (reference sequence). CDR3 protein: CASSQDHTTRAFF. CDR3 in DNA: TGTGCCAGCAGCCAAGATCATACCACAAGGGCTTTCTTT.

This rearrangement joins TRBV7-7 to TRBJ2-1; D may be TRBD1 (6 bases). Germline V gene sequence: CDR1 SSHAT, CDR2 FNYEAQ (reference sequence). Between the trimmed V and J ends, which lost 0 bases and 7 bases, there was a span of 22 bases. CDR3 length: 18 residues. The CDR3 DNA sequence: TGTGCCAGCAGCTTAGCGCCCATTGCCTCCCAAGGGGGAAATGAGCAGTTCTTC. Translated, it gives CASSLAPIASQGGNEQFF.

This clonotype was picked up many times. The CDR3 here is CASRYGRTNTEAFF. Written as DNA, the CDR3 is TGTGCCAGCAGATACGGACGGACGAACACTGAAGCTTTCTTT. This sequence joins TRBV6-5 and TRBJ1-1; D gene unclear. Germline loops: CDR1 MNHEY, CDR2 SVGAGI. CDR3 length: 14 amino acids. Trimming took off 6 bases at V and 1 base at J, with 12 bases between the two ends.

This clonotype was seen at least ten times. The J gene is TRBJ2-7, the V gene TRBV12-3 or TRBV12-4; D tentatively reads TRBD1 or TRBD2 (5 bases each). The V end was cut by 4 bases, the J end by 2 bases, with 12 bases between. This CDR3 contains 14 residues. CDR3 DNA: TGTGCCAGCAGTTCGGGACGGATAACCTACGAGCAGTACTTC. It yields the protein CASSSGRITYEQYF.

This clonotype has just a few counts. The chain carries TRBV7-2 and TRBJ2-5, with 8 bases identical to TRBD2. Germline V gene data show CDR1 as SGHTA and CDR2 as FQGNSA. With V trimmed by 5 bases and J by 5 bases, 7 bases remained unmatched. This CDR3 is built from 14 residues. The CDR3 region has the DNA TGTGCCAGCAGCCGCTCGGGGGGGCGGGAGACCCAGTACTTC. This translates into CASSRSGGRETQYF.

This clonotype appeared many times. The rearrangement links TRBV19 to TRBJ2-7; no clear D. CDR1 and CDR2 from the germline V gene are LNHDA and SQIVND (reference sequence). The CDR3 contains 13 residues. V was shortened by 3 bases and J by 7 bases, with 13 bases between the two germline ends. CDR3 in amino acids: CASSIPGRPEQYF. CDR3 coding DNA: TGTGCCAGTAGTATTCCTGGACGCCCAGAGCAGTACTTC.

This clonotype was seen at least ten times. The rearrangement joins TRBV12-3 or TRBV12-4 to TRBJ2-1, with D possibly being TRBD1 or TRBD2 (6 bases each). CDR3 length equals 14 residues. V gave up 6 bases and J gave up 6 bases, with 15 bases separating them. The CDR3 DNA is TGTGCCAGCAGCCCCTCGGGGGCGCGCAATGAGCAGTTCTTC. As protein: CASSPSGARNEQFF.

This clonotype was observed many times. The gene calls are TRBV12-3 or TRBV12-4 and TRBJ1-1, with 7 positions matching TRBD1. This CDR3 spans 11 amino acids. The V and J ends lost 5 bases and 7 bases, in that order; junction bases with no gene match: 1. The CDR3 reads CASSRDSEAFF. CDR3 in DNA: TGTGCCAGCAGTCGGGACAGTGAAGCTTTCTTT.

The chain employs TRBV7-2 and TRBJ2-5; D not certain. The germline V and J ends were trimmed by 4 bases and 3 bases, with 12 bases remaining between them. The CDR3 totals 14 residues. The germline CDR1 and CDR2 sequences are SGHTA and FQGNSA. The CDR3 spells CASSSLGRKETQYF. CDR3 in DNA: TGTGCCAGCAGCTCACTCGGACGTAAAGAGACCCAGTACTTC.

This clonotype was counted many times. The J gene is TRBJ2-1, the V gene TRBV5-1; D may be TRBD2 (5 bases). Trimming cost V 1 base and J 11 bases, with 13 bases left between them. Germline CDR1 SGHRS, CDR2 YFSETQ. There are 13 residues in the CDR3. CDR3 amino acids: CASSLKETGKQFF. The DNA of the CDR3 is TGCGCCAGCAGCTTGAAGGAGACGGGGAAGCAGTTCTTC. The variable domain in full, completed from reference TRBV5-1 and TRBJ2-1, reads KAGVTQTPRYLIKTRGQQVTLSCSPISGHRSVSWYQQTPGQGLQFLFEYFSETQRNKGNFPGRFSGRQFSNSRSEMNVSTLELGDSALYLCASSLKETGKQFFGPGTRLTVL.

This clonotype was counted only a few times. The gene calls are TRBV12-3 or TRBV12-4 and TRBJ1-1; 8 bases align to TRBD1. J lost 13 bases, V lost 5 bases, and 12 bases had no gene match. The CDR3 covers 13 residues. For the CDR3, the DNA is TGTGCCAGCAGTGCGACCGACAGGGGCAAAGGTTTCTTT. Translation: CASSATDRGKGFF.

The chain carries TRBV4-1 and TRBJ1-5; 8 nucleotides line up with TRBD1. V shed 2 bases, J shed 6 bases, and the junction held 6 bases outside the gene matches. The CDR3 has 15 residues. Germline lookup yields CDR1 MGHRA and CDR2 YSYEKL. This CDR3 reads CASSQPGGAFQPQHF. CDR3 coding DNA: TGCGCCAGCAGCCAACCAGGGGGCGCTTTTCAGCCCCAGCATTTT.

V and J are TRBV7-9 and TRBJ2-1; D remains unclear. Trimming cost V 1 base and J 2 bases, with 12 bases left between them. The CDR3 contains 16 residues. Germline V CDR1 and CDR2: SEHNR, FQNEAQ (reference sequence). CDR3 DNA: TGTGCCAGCAGCTTAGGGGTCTCCTCCACCTACAATGAGCAGTTCTTC. This codes for CASSLGVSSTYNEQFF.

The gene calls are TRBV12-3 or TRBV12-4 and TRBJ1-3; D unclear. V was cut by 6 bases and J by 0 bases, with 12 bases left in between. The CDR3 has 15 residues. CDR3 DNA: TGTGCCAGCAGCCCCAGCCATTTCTCTGGAAACACCATATATTTT. This sequence encodes CASSPSHFSGNTIYF.

This clonotype was counted many times. The CDR3 region has the DNA TGTGCCAGCAGCTTGAGGGGGCCCGGGGAGCTGTTTTTT. It specifies CASSLRGPGELFF. The chain combines TRBV5-5 with TRBJ2-2; TRBD1 aligns across 7 bases. Germline values: CDR1 SGHKS, CDR2 YYEKEE (reference sequence). V lost 1 base to trimming and J lost 6 bases; unmatched junction nucleotides: 0. There are 13 residues in the CDR3. The variable domain in full, with the rest retrieved from reference TRBV5-5 and TRBJ2-2, is DAGVTQSPTHLIKTRGQQVTLRCSPISGHKSVSWYQQVLGQGPQFIFQYYEKEERGRGNFPDRFSARQFPNYSSELNVNALLLGDSALYLCASSLRGPGELFFGEGSRLTVL.

For this clonotype: It is likely a read error, because the conserved phenylalanine at the end of the CDR3 is missing. The chain links TRBV28 to TRBJ2-7; 9 bases are a match to TRBD1. The CDR3 has 13 residues. Germline CDR1 reads MDHEN; CDR2 reads SYDVKM. V trimming: 9 bases; J trimming: 2 bases; junction bases outside the gene matches: 5. The DNA for the CDR3 is TGTGCCAGTACAGGACAGGGGACCTACGAGCAGTACTTA. Translation gives CASTGQGTYEQYL.

This chain connects TRBV5-1 to TRBJ2-5; 10 bases are a match to TRBD1. V trimming: 2 bases; J trimming: 4 bases; junction bases outside the gene matches: 5. Looked up from germline, CDR1 is SGHRS and CDR2 is YFSETQ. The CDR3 totals 15 residues. CDR3 DNA: TGCGCCAGCAGCTTAGGGGACAGGGGCCCAGAGACCCAGTACTTC. Its translation is CASSLGDRGPETQYF.

This rearrangement joins TRBV5-1 to TRBJ2-7, with 8 bases that match TRBD2. Germline CDR1 SGHRS, CDR2 YFSETQ. CDR3 length equals 14 residues. V was pared by 4 bases and J by 5 bases, with 8 bases of the junction left unmatched. The CDR3 spells CASSRGGLAHEQYF. DNA for the CDR3: TGCGCCAGCAGCAGAGGTGGACTAGCCCACGAGCAGTACTTC. Supplemented by reference TRBV5-1 and TRBJ2-7, the full variable domain reads KAGVTQTPRYLIKTRGQQVTLSCSPISGHRSVSWYQQTPGQGLQFLFEYFSETQRNKGNFPGRFSGRQFSNSRSEMNVSTLELGDSALYLCASSRGGLAHEQYFGPGTRLTVT.

This rearrangement joins TRBV20-1 to TRBJ2-3; D call uncertain. From germline, CDR1 is DFQATT and CDR2 SNEGSKA (reference sequence). The CDR3 extends over 13 amino acids. The CDR3 DNA follows: TGCGGGTTTGGCCAATCGTACACAGATACGCAGTATTTT. Its protein product is CGFGQSYTDTQYF.

This rearrangement joins TRBV7-6 to TRBJ2-1, with D unclear. Trimming took 5 bases from V and 0 from J, leaving 14 bases between them. This CDR3 is 16 amino acids long. Germline assignment: CDR1 SGHVS and CDR2 FNYEAQ. This CDR3 is CASSRVWEPSYNEQFF. The CDR3 nucleotides read TGTGCCAGCAGCCGTGTCTGGGAACCCTCCTACAATGAGCAGTTCTTC.

The rearrangement links TRBV6-2 or TRBV6-3 to TRBJ2-3; 7 nucleotides line up with TRBD2. From germline, CDR1 is MNHEY and CDR2 SVGEGT. The CDR3 loop spans 15 amino acids. Losses at the gene ends were 5 bases for V and 3 bases for J; bases not matched to a gene: 8. The DNA for the CDR3 is TGTGCCAGCAGTCCCCGAGCGGGGAGAACAGATACGCAGTATTTT. Translating gives CASSPRAGRTDTQYF.

In its sample, this clonotype was seen many times. The CDR3 coding sequence is TGTGCCAGCAGCTTAGCTTCAGGCGGACTAAATTCACCCCTCCACTTT. This sequence encodes CASSLASGGLNSPLHF. The rearrangement uses TRBV7-2 and TRBJ1-6, with D uncertain. The V gene lost 0 bases and the J gene lost 7 bases, with 13 bases spanning the gap. CDR3 length: 16 residues. Germline V CDR1 and CDR2: SGHTA, FQGNSA. Combining the CDR3 with reference TRBV7-2 and TRBJ1-6 gives the whole variable domain GAGVSQSPSNKVTEKGKDVELRCDPISGHTALYWYRQSLGQGLEFLIYFQGNSAPDKSGLPSDRFSAERTGGSVSTLTIQRTQQEDSAVYLCASSLASGGLNSPLHFGNGTRLTVT.